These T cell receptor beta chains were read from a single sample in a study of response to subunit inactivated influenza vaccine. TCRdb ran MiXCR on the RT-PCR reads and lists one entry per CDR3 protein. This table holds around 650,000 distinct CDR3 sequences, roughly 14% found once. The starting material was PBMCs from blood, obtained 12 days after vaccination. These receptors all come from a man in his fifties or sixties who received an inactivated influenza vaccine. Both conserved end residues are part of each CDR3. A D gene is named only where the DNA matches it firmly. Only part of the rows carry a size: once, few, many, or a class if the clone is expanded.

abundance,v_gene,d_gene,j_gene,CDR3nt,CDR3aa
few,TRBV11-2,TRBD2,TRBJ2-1,TGTGCCAGCAGCTTAGCCATGGCTAGCGGGGGCCCGAGGCAGTTCTTC,CASSLAMASGGPRQFF
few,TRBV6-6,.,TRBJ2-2,TGTGCCAGCAGTTCGGACGGGGAGCTGTTTTTT,CASSSDGELFF
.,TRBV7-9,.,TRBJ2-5,TGTGCCAGCAGCTTAGAAGGGTGGGCAGCCTCCGTACACTTC,CASSLEGWAASVHF
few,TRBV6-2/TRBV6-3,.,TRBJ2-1,TGTGCCAGCAGTTATTCCCTCAGGGTAAAAACCTACAATGAGCAGTTCTTC,CASSYSLRVKTYNEQFF
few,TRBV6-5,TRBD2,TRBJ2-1,TGTGCCAGCAGTTCCCCTAGGCGGGGGAGATACAATGAGCAGTTCTTC,CASSSPRRGRYNEQFF
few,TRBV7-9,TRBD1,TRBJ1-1,TGTGCCAGCAGCCCCACCCCAGGGGGCACTGAAGCTTTCTTT,CASSPTPGGTEAFF
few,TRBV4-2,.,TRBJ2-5,TGTGCCAGCAGCCCGCTTCTCCGACTGAGGGAAGAGCCAGTTCGGGGTTTGGCAGAGACCCAGTACTTC,CASSPLLRLREEPVRGLAETQYF
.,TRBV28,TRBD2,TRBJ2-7,TGTGCCAGCAGTTCCCGGACTAGCGGGAGCTGGGACGAGCAGTACTTC,CASSSRTSGSWDEQYF
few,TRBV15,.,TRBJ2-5,TGTGCCACCAGCAGCCCACCTGGAGAGACCCAGTACTTC,CATSSPPGETQYF
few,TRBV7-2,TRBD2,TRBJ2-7,TGTGCCAGCAGCTTAGGCCCCAGCGGGGGCACCTACGAGCAGTACTTC,CASSLGPSGGTYEQYF
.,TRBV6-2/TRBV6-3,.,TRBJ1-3,TGTGCCAGCAGCCCCTTCCTCTACTCTGGAAACACCATATATTTT,CASSPFLYSGNTIYF
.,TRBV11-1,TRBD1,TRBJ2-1,TGTGCCAGCAGCCCAATGCCCCGGGACAGGGGGCTATACAATGAGCAGTTCTTC,CASSPMPRDRGLYNEQFF
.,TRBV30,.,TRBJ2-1,TGTGCCTGGAGTTCGGGGGCGGGGCACAATGAGCAGTTCTTC,CAWSSGAGHNEQFF
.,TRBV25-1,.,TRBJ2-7,TGTGCCAGCAGAGCGGCCGGATCCTACGAGCAGTACTTC,CASRAAGSYEQYF
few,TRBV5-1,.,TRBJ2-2,TGCGCCAGCAGCCTGATCGCTTTGAACACCGGGGAGCTGTTTTTT,CASSLIALNTGELFF
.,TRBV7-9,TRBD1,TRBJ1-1,TGTGCCAGCAGCTTATCCGGACAGGGATTGAGCACTGAAGCTTTCTTT,CASSLSGQGLSTEAFF
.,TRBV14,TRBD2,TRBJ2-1,TGTGCCAGCAGCCAAGACTTCGGGCGACTAGCGGGGGGGCTCTACAATGAGCAGTTCTTC,CASSQDFGRLAGGLYNEQFF
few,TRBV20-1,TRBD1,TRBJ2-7,TGCAGTGCTCGGGACAGTGAAGGCTCCTACGAGCAGTACTTC,CSARDSEGSYEQYF
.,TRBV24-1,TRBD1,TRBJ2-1,TGTGCCACCAGTGCCTCGCGACAGGGGACCATCTACAATGAGCAGTTCTTC,CATSASRQGTIYNEQFF
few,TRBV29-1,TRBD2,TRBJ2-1,TGCAGCGCCGTAGGGACTAGTGGATTGAATGAGCAGTTCTTC,CSAVGTSGLNEQFF
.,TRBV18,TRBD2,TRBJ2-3,TGTGCCAGCTCCGTAGCGGGAGATAGTGCAGATACGCAGTATTTT,CASSVAGDSADTQYF
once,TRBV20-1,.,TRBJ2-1,TGCAGTGCTAGAGATCCGGGGGGCCATATCAATGAGCAGTTCTTC,CSARDPGGHINEQFF
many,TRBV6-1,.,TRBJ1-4,TGTGCCAGCAGTGTCTCGGAGGCTAATGAAAAACTGTTTTTT,CASSVSEANEKLFF
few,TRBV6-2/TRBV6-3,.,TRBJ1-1,TGTGCCAGCAGTCTAACAGGAGGTGCCACTGAAGCTTTCTTT,CASSLTGGATEAFF
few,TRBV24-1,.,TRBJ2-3,TGTGCCACCAGTGAGATGGGGTGGGAGGACACAGATACGCAGTATTTT,CATSEMGWEDTDTQYF
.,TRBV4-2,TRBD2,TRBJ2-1,TGTGCCAGCAGCCAAGTGGGGGGGGGTGGTGAGCAGTTCTTC,CASSQVGGGGEQFF
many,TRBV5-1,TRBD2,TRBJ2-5,TGCGCCAGCAGCTTGGCCCTACTAGCGGGGCAAGAGACCCAGTACTTC,CASSLALLAGQETQYF
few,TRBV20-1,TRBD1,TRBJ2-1,TGCAGTGCCCTTTTGGACAGGGAAGGTGAGGTTAGCTCCTACAATGAGCAGTTCTTC,CSALLDREGEVSSYNEQFF
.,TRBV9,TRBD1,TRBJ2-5,TGTGCCAGCAGCGTTGGGACAGGGGGCTTGGAGACCCAGTACTTC,CASSVGTGGLETQYF
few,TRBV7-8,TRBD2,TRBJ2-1,TGTGCCAGCAGCTTATACGTAGCGGGAGCTTCCTACAATGAGCAGTTCTTC,CASSLYVAGASYNEQFF
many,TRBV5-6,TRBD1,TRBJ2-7,TGTGCCAGCAGCCCGGACAGGGACCGCGAGCAGTACTTC,CASSPDRDREQYF
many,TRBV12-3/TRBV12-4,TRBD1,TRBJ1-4,TGTGCCAGCAGTTTGGACAGGGGGAGCTTTAATGAAAAACTGTTTTTT,CASSLDRGSFNEKLFF
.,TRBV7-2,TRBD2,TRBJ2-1,TGTGCCAGCAGCACCTCGACTAGCGGGAGAATTGAGCAGTTCTTC,CASSTSTSGRIEQFF
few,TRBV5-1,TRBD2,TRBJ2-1,TGCGCCAGCAGCTTGGATGGGACTAGCGGAACGAGCTCCTACAATGAGCAGTTCTTC,CASSLDGTSGTSSYNEQFF
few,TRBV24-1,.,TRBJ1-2,TGTGCCACCAGTGATTTGCCACAGAGCTATGGCTACACCTTC,CATSDLPQSYGYTF
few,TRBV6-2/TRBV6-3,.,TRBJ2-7,TGTGCCAGCAGTTACACTTCCTCCTACGAGCAGTACTTC,CASSYTSSYEQYF
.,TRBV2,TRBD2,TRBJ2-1,TGTGCCAGCAGTGGGGGACTAGCGGGCCCCAATGAGCAGTTCTTC,CASSGGLAGPNEQFF
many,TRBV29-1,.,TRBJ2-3,TGCAGCGTTGAAGAACGGGACGGGAGCACAGATACGCAGTATTTT,CSVEERDGSTDTQYF
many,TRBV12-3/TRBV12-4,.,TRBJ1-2,TGTGCCAGCAGTTCCAGGGGCGGCTATGGCTACACCTTC,CASSSRGGYGYTF
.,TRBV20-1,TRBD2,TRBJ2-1,TGCAGTGCTAGAGTGACTAGCGGGGGCCACAATGAGCAGTTCTTC,CSARVTSGGHNEQFF
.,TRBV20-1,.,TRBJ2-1,TGCAGTGCTAGAGGGCGGAGACTCTCCTACAATGAGCAGTTCTTC,CSARGRRLSYNEQFF
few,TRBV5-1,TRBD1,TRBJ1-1,TGCGCCAGCAGCCAATACGACAGGGAGAACACTGAAGCTTTCTTT,CASSQYDRENTEAFF
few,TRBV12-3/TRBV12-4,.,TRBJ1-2,TGTGCCAGCAGTTTAGGGCCAGGGGATGGCTACACCTTC,CASSLGPGDGYTF
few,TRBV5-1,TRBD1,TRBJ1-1,TGCGCCAGCAGCCAGGGGGTCACAAGTGAAGCTTTCTTT,CASSQGVTSEAFF
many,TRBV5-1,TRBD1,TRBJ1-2,TGCGCCAGCCGGCAGGGGGACTATGGCTACACCTTC,CASRQGDYGYTF
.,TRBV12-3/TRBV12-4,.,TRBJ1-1,TGTGCCAGCAGTTTAGCAGATCATGAAGCTTTCTTT,CASSLADHEAFF
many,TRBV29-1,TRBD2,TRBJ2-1,TGCAGCGTTGGCGGGAGGGTCAGCGATGAGCAGTTCTTC,CSVGGRVSDEQFF
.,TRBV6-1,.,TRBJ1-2,TGTGCCAGCAGTCAAACGACGGGAGATAACTATGGCTACACCTTC,CASSQTTGDNYGYTF
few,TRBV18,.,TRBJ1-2,TGTGCCAGCTCACCACCGATTGGAGGGAACTATGGCTACACCTTC,CASSPPIGGNYGYTF